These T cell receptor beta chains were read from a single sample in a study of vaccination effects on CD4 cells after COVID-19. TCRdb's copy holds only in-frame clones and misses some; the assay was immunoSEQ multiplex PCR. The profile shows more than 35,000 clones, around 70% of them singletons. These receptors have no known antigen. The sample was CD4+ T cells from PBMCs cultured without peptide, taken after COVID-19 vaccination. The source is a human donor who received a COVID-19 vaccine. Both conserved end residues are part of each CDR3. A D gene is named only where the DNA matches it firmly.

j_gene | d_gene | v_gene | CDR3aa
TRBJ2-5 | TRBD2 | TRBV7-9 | CASSLRSLAGGSQYF
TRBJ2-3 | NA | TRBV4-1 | CASSQDSLRTQYF
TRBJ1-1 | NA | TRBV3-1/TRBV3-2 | CASSQAGGPNTEAFF
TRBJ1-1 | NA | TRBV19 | CASSTLKQGNTEAFF
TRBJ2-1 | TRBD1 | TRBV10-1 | CASRGAGGTEQFF
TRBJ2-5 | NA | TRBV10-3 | CAISVNIGETQYF
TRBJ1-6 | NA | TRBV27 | CASSLLGENSPLHF
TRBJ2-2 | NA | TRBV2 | CASSGPSRHTGELFF
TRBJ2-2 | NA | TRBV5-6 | CASSLAGINTGELFF
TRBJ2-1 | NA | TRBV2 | CASRTTETSVPNEQFF
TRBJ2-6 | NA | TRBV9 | CASAPRGGPQFGANVLTF
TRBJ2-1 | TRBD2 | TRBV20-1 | CSASKRGAYNEQFF
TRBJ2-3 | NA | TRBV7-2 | CASSLNAAADTQYF
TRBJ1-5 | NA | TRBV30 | CAWSAGGPQHF
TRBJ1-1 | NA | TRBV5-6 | CASSWRVGVVMNTEAFF
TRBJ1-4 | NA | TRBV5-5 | CASSLTGEKLFF
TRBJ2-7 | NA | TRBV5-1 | CASSLGRSAYEQYF